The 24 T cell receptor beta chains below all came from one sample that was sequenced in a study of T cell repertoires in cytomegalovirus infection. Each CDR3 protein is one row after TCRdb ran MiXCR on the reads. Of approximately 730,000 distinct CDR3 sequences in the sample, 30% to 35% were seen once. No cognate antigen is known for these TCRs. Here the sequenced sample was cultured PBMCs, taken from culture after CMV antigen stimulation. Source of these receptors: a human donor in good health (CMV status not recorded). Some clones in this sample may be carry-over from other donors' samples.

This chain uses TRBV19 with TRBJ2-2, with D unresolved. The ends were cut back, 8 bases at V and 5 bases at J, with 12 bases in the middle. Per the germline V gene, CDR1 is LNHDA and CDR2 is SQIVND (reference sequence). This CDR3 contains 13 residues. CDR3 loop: CASSQTPTGELFF. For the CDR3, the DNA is TGTGCCAGTTCACAAACGCCAACCGGGGAGCTGTTTTTT.

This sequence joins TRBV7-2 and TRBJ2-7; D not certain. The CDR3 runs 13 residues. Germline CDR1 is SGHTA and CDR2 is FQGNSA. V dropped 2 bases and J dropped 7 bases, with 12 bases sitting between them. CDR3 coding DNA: TGTGCCAGCAGCTTACTACGATTTAAAGAGCAGTACTTC. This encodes CASSLLRFKEQYF.

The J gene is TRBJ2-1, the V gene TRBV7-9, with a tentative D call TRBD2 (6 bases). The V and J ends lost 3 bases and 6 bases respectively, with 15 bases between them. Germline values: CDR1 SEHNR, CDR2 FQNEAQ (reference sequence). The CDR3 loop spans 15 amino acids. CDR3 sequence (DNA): TGTGCCAGCAGCTTGAGGAGGGATAGCGTCAATGAGCAGTTCTTC. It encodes CASSLRRDSVNEQFF.

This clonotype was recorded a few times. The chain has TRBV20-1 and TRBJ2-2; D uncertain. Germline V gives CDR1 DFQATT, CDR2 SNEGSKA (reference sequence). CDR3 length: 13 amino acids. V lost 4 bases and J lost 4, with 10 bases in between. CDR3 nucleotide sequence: TGCAGTGCTACCGGACGGAGCACCGGGGAGCTGTTTTTT. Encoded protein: CSATGRSTGELFF.

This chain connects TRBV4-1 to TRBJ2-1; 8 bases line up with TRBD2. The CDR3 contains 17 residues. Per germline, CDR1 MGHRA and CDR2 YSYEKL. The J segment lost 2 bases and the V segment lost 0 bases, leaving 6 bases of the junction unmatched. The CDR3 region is CASSQDAGTRTYNEQFF. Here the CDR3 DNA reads TGCGCCAGCAGCCAAGACGCCGGGACTAGGACCTACAATGAGCAGTTCTTC.

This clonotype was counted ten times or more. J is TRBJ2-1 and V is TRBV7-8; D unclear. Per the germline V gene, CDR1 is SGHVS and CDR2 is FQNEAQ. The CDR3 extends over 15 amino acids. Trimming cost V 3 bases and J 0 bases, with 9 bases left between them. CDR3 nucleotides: TGTGCCAGCAGCTTTGGGGTGAGCTCCTACAATGAGCAGTTCTTC. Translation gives CASSFGVSSYNEQFF.

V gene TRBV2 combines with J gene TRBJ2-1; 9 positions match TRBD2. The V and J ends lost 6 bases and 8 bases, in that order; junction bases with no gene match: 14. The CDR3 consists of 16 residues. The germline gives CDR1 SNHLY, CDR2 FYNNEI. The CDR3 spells CASRYRGGAINDEQFF. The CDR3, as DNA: TGTGCCAGCAGATACCGCGGGGGGGCTATAAACGATGAGCAGTTCTTC. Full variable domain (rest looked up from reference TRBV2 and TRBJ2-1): EPEVTQTPSHQVTQMGQEVILRCVPISNHLYFYWYRQILGQKVEFLVSFYNNEISEKSEIFDDQFSVERPDGSNFTLKIRSTKLEDSAMYFCASRYRGGAINDEQFFGPGTRLTVL.

The CDR3 nucleotides read TGTGCCAGCAGCCCCGACATGGAAAGCACAGATACGCAGTATTTT. Amino acids: CASSPDMESTDTQYF. The rearrangement uses TRBV11-2 and TRBJ2-3; D is undetermined. Germline V gene lookup returns CDR1 SGHAT and CDR2 FQNNGV. The CDR3 has 15 residues. Trimming pared 5 bases from V and 0 bases from J, leaving 12 bases between.

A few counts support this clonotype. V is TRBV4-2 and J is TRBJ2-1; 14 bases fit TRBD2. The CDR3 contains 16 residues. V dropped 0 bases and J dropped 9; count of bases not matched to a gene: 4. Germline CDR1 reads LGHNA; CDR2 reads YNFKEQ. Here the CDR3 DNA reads TGTGCCAGCAGCCAAGAGACTAGCGGGGGGGTCGGTGAGCAGTTCTTC. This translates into CASSQETSGGVGEQFF.

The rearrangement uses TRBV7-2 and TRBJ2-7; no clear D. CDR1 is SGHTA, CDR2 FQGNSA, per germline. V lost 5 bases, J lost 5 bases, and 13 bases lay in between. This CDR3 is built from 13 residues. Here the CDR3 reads CASSGRAGDEQYF. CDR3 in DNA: TGTGCCAGCAGCGGCCGGGCAGGTGACGAGCAGTACTTC.

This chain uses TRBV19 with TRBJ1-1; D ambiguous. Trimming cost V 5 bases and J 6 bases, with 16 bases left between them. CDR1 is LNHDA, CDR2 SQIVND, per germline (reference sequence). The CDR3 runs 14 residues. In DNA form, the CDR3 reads TGTGCCAGTAGTCGTGAGGAAATCAGCCCTGAAGCTTTCTTT. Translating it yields CASSREEISPEAFF.

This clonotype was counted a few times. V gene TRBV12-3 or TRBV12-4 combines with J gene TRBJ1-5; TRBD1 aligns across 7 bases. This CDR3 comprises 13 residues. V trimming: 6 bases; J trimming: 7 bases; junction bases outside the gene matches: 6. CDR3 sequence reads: CASSNRGVQPQHF. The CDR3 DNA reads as TGTGCCAGCAGCAACAGGGGTGTCCAGCCCCAGCATTTT.

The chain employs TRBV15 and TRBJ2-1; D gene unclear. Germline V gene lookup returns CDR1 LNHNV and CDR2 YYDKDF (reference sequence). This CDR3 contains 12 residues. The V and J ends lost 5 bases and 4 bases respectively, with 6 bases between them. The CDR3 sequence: CATSGVYNEQFF. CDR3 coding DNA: TGTGCCACCAGCGGGGTGTACAATGAGCAGTTCTTC. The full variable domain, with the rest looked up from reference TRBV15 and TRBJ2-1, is DAMVIQNPRYQVTQFGKPVTLSCSQTLNHNVMYWYQQKSSQAPKLLFHYYDKDFNNEADTPDNFQSRRPNTSFCFLDIRSPGLGDTAMYLCATSGVYNEQFFGPGTRLTVL.

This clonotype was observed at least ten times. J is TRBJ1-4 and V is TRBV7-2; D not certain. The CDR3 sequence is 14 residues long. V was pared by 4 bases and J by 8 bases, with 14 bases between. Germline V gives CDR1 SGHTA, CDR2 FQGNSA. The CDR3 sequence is CASSSQFLGEKLFF. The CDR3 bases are TGTGCCAGCAGCTCGCAGTTCCTAGGGGAAAAACTGTTTTTT.

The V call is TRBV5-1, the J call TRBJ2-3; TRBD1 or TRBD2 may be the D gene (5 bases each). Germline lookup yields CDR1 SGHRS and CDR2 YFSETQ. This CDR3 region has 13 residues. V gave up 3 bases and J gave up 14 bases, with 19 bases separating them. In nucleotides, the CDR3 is TGCGCCAGCAGCTCCCCCGGGACCCCAGGTCGGTATTTT. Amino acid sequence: CASSSPGTPGRYF.

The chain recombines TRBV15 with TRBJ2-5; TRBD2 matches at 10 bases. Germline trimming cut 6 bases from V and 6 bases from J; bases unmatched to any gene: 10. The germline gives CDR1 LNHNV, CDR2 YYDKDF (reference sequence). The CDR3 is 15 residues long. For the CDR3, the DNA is TGTGCCACCAGTCCCCAGCGGGGGGGCGGAAAGACCCAGTACTTC. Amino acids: CATSPQRGGGKTQYF.

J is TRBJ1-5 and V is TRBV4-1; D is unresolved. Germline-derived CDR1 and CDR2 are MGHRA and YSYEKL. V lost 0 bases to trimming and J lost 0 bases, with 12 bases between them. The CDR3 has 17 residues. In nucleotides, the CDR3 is TGCGCCAGCAGCCAAGAAAGCAGCGGATATAGCAATCAGCCCCAGCATTTT. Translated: CASSQESSGYSNQPQHF.

CDR3: CAIRDHRLTTLQYF. Here the CDR3 DNA reads TGTGCCATCAGAGACCACAGGTTAACTACGTTGCAGTACTTC. This sequence joins TRBV10-3 and TRBJ2-7, with D possibly matching TRBD1 (5 bases). V lost 6 bases and J lost 9, with 21 bases in between. The germline V gene encodes CDR1 ENHRY and CDR2 SYGVKD. This CDR3 has 14 residues.

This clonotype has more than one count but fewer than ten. The CDR3 coding sequence is TGTGCCAGCAGTCCACGAAGGGGGTCGGGTGGCTACACCTTC. This sequence encodes CASSPRRGSGGYTF. The chain couples TRBV6-5 to TRBJ1-2, with D possibly being TRBD1 (6 bases). Germline-derived CDR1 and CDR2 are MNHEY and SVGAGI. The V gene lost 5 bases and the J gene lost 7 bases, with 17 bases spanning the gap. This CDR3 contains 14 residues.

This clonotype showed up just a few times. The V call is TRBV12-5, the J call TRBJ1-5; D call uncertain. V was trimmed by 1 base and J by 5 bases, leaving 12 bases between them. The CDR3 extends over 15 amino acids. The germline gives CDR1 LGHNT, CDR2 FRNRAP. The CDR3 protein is CASGLDKRVYQPQHF. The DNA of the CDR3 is TGTGCTAGTGGTTTGGATAAGAGGGTATATCAGCCCCAGCATTTT. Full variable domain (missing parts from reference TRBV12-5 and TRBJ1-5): DARVTQTPRHKVTEMGQEVTMRCQPILGHNTVFWYRQTMMQGLELLAYFRNRAPLDDSGMPKDRFSAEMPDATLATLKIQPSEPRDSAVYFCASGLDKRVYQPQHFGDGTRLSIL.

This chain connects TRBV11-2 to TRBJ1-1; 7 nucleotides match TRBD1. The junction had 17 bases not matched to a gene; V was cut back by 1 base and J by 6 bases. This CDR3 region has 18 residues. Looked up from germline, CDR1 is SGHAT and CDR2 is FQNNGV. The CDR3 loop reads CASSLVLDPRQGNAEAFF. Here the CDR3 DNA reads TGTGCCAGCAGCTTAGTGCTAGACCCTCGACAGGGAAACGCTGAAGCTTTCTTT.

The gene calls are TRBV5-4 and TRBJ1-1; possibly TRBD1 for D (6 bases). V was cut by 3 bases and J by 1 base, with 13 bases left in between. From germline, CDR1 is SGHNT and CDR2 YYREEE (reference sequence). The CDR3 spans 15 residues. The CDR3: CASSSRQAWNTEAFF. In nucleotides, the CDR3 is TGTGCCAGCAGCTCTCGACAGGCATGGAACACTGAAGCTTTCTTT.

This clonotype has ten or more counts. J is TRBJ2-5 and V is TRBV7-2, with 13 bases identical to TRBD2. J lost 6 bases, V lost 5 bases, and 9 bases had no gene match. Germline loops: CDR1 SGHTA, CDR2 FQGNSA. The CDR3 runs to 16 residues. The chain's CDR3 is CASSPTTSGRTKTQYF. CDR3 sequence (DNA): TGTGCCAGCAGCCCCACGACTAGCGGGAGGACGAAGACCCAGTACTTC.

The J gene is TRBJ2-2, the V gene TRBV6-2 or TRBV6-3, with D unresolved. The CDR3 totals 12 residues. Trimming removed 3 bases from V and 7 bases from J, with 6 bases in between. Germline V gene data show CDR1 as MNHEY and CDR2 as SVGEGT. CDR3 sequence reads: CASSYLVGELFF. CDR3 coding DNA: TGTGCCAGCAGTTATTTGGTCGGGGAGCTGTTTTTT.